The 28 T cell receptor beta chains in this list originate from one sample, sequenced in a study of blood T cell repertoires in COVID-19. Profiling relied on immunoSEQ multiplex PCR, and the TCRdb table lists in-frame clones only, not all of them. The sample contains some 160,000 clones, 84% of which appear only once. Sequenced sample: PBMCs or T cells enriched from blood (not recorded which). These receptors originate from a woman in her 50s who had recovered from COVID-19.

V gene TRBV9 combines with J gene TRBJ1-1; D gene uncertain. The germline V gene has CDR1 SGDLS and CDR2 YYNGEE. The V end was cut by 4 bases, the J end by 2 bases, with 12 bases between. CDR3 length equals 14 residues. Here the CDR3 reads CASSLVGGNTEAFF. The CDR3 bases are TGTGCCAGCAGCCTAGTGGGAGGAAACACTGAAGCTTTCTTT.

The V call is TRBV11-3, the J call TRBJ1-1; D ambiguous. CDR1 is SGHNT and CDR2 is YENEEA in the germline V gene. The CDR3 has 11 amino acids. V lost 3 bases and J 3 bases, leaving 2 bases between the germline ends. CDR3 bases: TGTGCCAGCAGCTTCGACACTGAAGCTTTCTTT. Amino acid sequence: CASSFDTEAFF.

This clone was recorded only once. V gene TRBV7-2 combines with J gene TRBJ2-7, with 7 bases lining up with TRBD1. This CDR3 is built from 15 residues. Trimming removed 4 bases from V and 5 bases from J; junction bases left unmatched: 11. The V gene's germline CDR1 is SGHTA and CDR2 FQGNSA. The CDR3 region is CASSSRQGIFDEQYF. CDR3 bases: TGTGCCAGCAGCTCCCGACAGGGTATATTCGACGAGCAGTACTTC.

This CDR3 is CASTRDVSGANVLTF. CDR3 DNA sequence: TGCGCCAGCACCAGGGATGTCTCTGGGGCCAACGTCCTGACTTTC. The chain recombines TRBV5-1 with TRBJ2-6; possible D gene TRBD1, 5 bases. Deletions cut 6 bases from V and 0 bases from J, with 10 bases between. There are 15 residues in the CDR3. CDR1 and CDR2 from the germline V gene are SGHRS and YFSETQ.

CDR3 loop: CASSQEANTEAFF. In DNA, the CDR3 is TGTGCCAGCAGCCAGGAGGCGAACACTGAAGCTTTCTTT. The rearrangement links TRBV3-1 (or the pseudogene TRBV3-2) to TRBJ1-1; D ambiguous. CDR1 and CDR2 (germline): LGHDT, YNNKEL (reference sequence). Trimming removed 3 bases from V and 1 base from J, with 6 bases in between. The CDR3 has 13 amino acids.

This chain joins TRBV6-5 and TRBJ2-6, with D possibly being TRBD1 (6 bases). V shed 2 bases and J shed 0 bases, with 8 bases lying between them. Germline assignment: CDR1 MNHEY and CDR2 SVGAGI. The CDR3 spans 16 residues. The CDR3 region is CASSYGQLSGANVLTF. CDR3 coding DNA: TGTGCCAGCAGTTACGGACAGCTCTCTGGGGCCAACGTCCTGACTTTC.

This clone appeared once. This chain connects TRBV29-1 to TRBJ2-2; 9 bases align to TRBD1. This CDR3 spans 14 amino acids. V trimming: 7 bases; J trimming: 6 bases; junction bases outside the gene matches: 9. CDR1 is SQVTM and CDR2 is ANQGSEA in the germline V gene. This chain's CDR3 is CSAGTGLNPGELFF. DNA of the CDR3: TGCAGCGCGGGGACAGGGCTTAACCCCGGGGAGCTGTTTTTT.

The chain couples TRBV27 to TRBJ2-3; 9 bases match TRBD1. The CDR3 spans 16 residues. Trimming removed 6 bases from V and 0 bases from J; junction bases left unmatched: 7. Looked up from germline, CDR1 is MNHEY and CDR2 is SMNVEV (reference sequence). The CDR3 sequence is CASRPAGTGSTDTQYF. The CDR3 bases are TGTGCCAGCAGGCCTGCCGGGACAGGGAGCACAGATACGCAGTATTTT.

This rearrangement joins TRBV19 to TRBJ2-6, with D possibly matching TRBD1 (6 bases). The germline V gene has CDR1 LNHDA and CDR2 SQIVND (reference sequence). The CDR3 extends over 15 amino acids. V was pared by 4 bases and J by 4 bases, with 11 bases between. The CDR3 DNA reads as TGTGCCAGTAGTACCCAGGGGAAAGGGGCCAACGTCCTGACTTTC. It translates to CASSTQGKGANVLTF.

Here the CDR3 reads CASYKGENTEAFF. The CDR3, as DNA: TGCGCCAGCTACAAGGGGGAGAACACTGAAGCTTTCTTT. The chain uses TRBV5-1 and TRBJ1-1, with a weak D call TRBD1 (6 bases). Germline assignment: CDR1 SGHRS and CDR2 YFSETQ. The CDR3 spans 13 residues. Trimming removed 7 bases at V and 1 base at J, with 11 bases between.

The chain recombines TRBV2 with TRBJ1-5; TRBD1 matches at 8 bases. The length of the CDR3 is 13 residues. V dropped 7 bases and J dropped 4; count of bases not matched to a gene: 3. CDR1 is SNHLY, CDR2 FYNNEI, per germline. CDR3 sequence (DNA): TGTGCCAGCACGGACAGGGATAATCAGCCCCAGCATTTT. It specifies CASTDRDNQPQHF.

V is TRBV14 and J is TRBJ1-5; perhaps TRBD1 as D (5 bases). The V gene lost 1 base and the J gene lost 2 bases, with 9 bases spanning the gap. Germline V gene data show CDR1 as SGHDN and CDR2 as FVKESK. The CDR3 is 15 residues long. The CDR3 here is CASSQGTPGNQPQHF. DNA for the CDR3: TGTGCCAGCAGCCAAGGGACACCGGGCAATCAGCCCCAGCATTTT.

This chain joins TRBV20-1 and TRBJ2-1; possibly TRBD1 for D (5 bases). The V end was cut by 6 bases, the J end by 8 bases, with 11 bases between. The CDR3 runs to 11 residues. The germline V gene encodes CDR1 DFQATT and CDR2 SNEGSKA (reference sequence). CDR3 loop: CSARRVHEQFF. The CDR3 region has the DNA TGCAGTGCCCGCAGGGTCCATGAGCAGTTCTTC.

This clone was detected a few times. V usage is TRBV7-2 and J usage is TRBJ2-1, with 12 nucleotides matching TRBD2. Trimming at V came to 1 base and at J to 3 bases, leaving 4 bases not matched to a gene. Germline CDR1 and CDR2: SGHTA and FQGNSA. There are 17 residues in the CDR3. CDR3 bases: TGTGCCAGCAGCTTAGAGGGACTAGCGGGCCTCTACAATGAGCAGTTCTTC. This translates into CASSLEGLAGLYNEQFF.

The V call is TRBV6-5, the J call TRBJ1-5; 10 bases line up with TRBD1. This CDR3 has 14 residues. Germline V CDR1 and CDR2: MNHEY, SVGAGI. V was clipped by 6 bases and J by 6 bases; unmatched bases: 5. CDR3 loop: CASRKTGGFQPQHF. In DNA, the CDR3 is TGTGCCAGCAGGAAGACAGGGGGCTTTCAGCCCCAGCATTTT.

The gene calls are TRBV4-2 and TRBJ2-3; 11 nucleotides line up with TRBD1. The CDR3 is 16 amino acids. Germline V lookup: CDR1 LGHNA, CDR2 YNFKEQ. V shed 4 bases, J shed 2 bases, and the junction held 5 bases outside the gene matches. CDR3: CASSPGTGGFTDTQYF. The CDR3 region has the DNA TGTGCCAGCAGCCCCGGGACAGGGGGTTTCACAGATACGCAGTATTTT.

V is TRBV2 and J is TRBJ1-1, with D maybe TRBD1 (6 bases). The V and J ends lost 6 bases and 1 base respectively, with 15 bases between them. The CDR3 covers 15 residues. Germline V gives CDR1 SNHLY, CDR2 FYNNEI. The CDR3 is CASRAIRTENTEAFF. In DNA, the CDR3 is TGTGCCAGCAGAGCTATAAGGACAGAGAACACTGAAGCTTTCTTT.

The chain links TRBV7-2 to TRBJ1-2; possibly TRBD1 for D (6 bases). V lost 1 base and J lost 4, with 10 bases in between. Germline CDR1 is SGHTA and CDR2 is FQGNSA. There are 14 residues in the CDR3. The CDR3 loop is CASSLESRGYGYTF. The CDR3, as DNA: TGTGCCAGCAGCTTAGAGTCCAGGGGCTATGGCTACACCTTC. Full variable domain (remainder filled in from reference TRBV7-2 and TRBJ1-2): GAGVSQSPSNKVTEKGKDVELRCDPISGHTALYWYRQSLGQGLEFLIYFQGNSAPDKSGLPSDRFSAERTGGSVSTLTIQRTQQEDSAVYLCASSLESRGYGYTFGSGTRLTVV.

The V and J genes are TRBV18 and TRBJ1-2; the match to TRBD1 covers 8 bases. Germline trimming cut 3 bases from V and 4 bases from J; bases unmatched to any gene: 7. CDR1 is KGHSH and CDR2 is LQKENI in the germline V gene. The CDR3 runs 15 residues. Written as DNA, the CDR3 is TGTGCCAGCTCACCCCCGGGACAGGCAACCTATGGCTACACCTTC. It yields the protein CASSPPGQATYGYTF.

CDR3 DNA sequence: TGCGCCAGCAGCTTGTCCCCAGGGAATCAGCCCCAGCATTTT. Amino acids: CASSLSPGNQPQHF. V gene TRBV5-1 combines with J gene TRBJ1-5, with D tentatively TRBD1 (5 bases). Trimming left V 1 base short and J 4 bases short, with 9 bases between. The CDR3 has 14 residues. Germline V gene sequence: CDR1 SGHRS, CDR2 YFSETQ. Combining the CDR3 with reference TRBV5-1 and TRBJ1-5 gives the whole variable domain KAGVTQTPRYLIKTRGQQVTLSCSPISGHRSVSWYQQTPGQGLQFLFEYFSETQRNKGNFPGRFSGRQFSNSRSEMNVSTLELGDSALYLCASSLSPGNQPQHFGDGTRLSIL.

V and J are TRBV5-4 and TRBJ2-1; 9 nucleotides align to TRBD2. This CDR3 region has 15 residues. Germline lookup yields CDR1 SGHNT and CDR2 YYREEE (reference sequence). Losses at the gene ends were 0 bases for V and 5 bases for J; bases not matched to a gene: 3. CDR3 region: CASSLGQRGDNEQFF. The CDR3 DNA follows: TGTGCCAGCAGCTTGGGCCAGCGGGGGGACAATGAGCAGTTCTTC.

This chain links TRBV27 with TRBJ2-5; a possible D gene is TRBD2 (5 bases). The CDR3 has 16 amino acids. Deletions cut 2 bases from V and 4 bases from J, with 17 bases between. CDR1 and CDR2 (germline): MNHEY, SMNVEV (reference sequence). DNA of the CDR3: TGTGCCAGCAGTTTAGCTACCCCTGTCGGGATAGAGACCCAGTACTTC. Its protein product is CASSLATPVGIETQYF.

The gene calls are TRBV5-5 and TRBJ1-1; no clear D gene. The CDR3 has 14 residues. Trimming took 4 bases from V and 0 from J, leaving 10 bases between them. In germline, CDR1 is SGHKS, CDR2 YYEKEE (reference sequence). DNA of the CDR3: TGTGCCAGCAGCCCTCCAAACATGAACACTGAAGCTTTCTTT. Its protein product is CASSPPNMNTEAFF.

The chain employs TRBV15 and TRBJ2-3, with D tentatively TRBD1 (6 bases). The V gene's germline CDR1 is LNHNV and CDR2 YYDKDF (reference sequence). The V and J ends lost 6 bases and 2 bases respectively, with 18 bases between them. The CDR3 runs to 16 residues. CDR3 DNA: TGTGCCACCAGTCCAGAGAGGGGGACCGCCACAGATACGCAGTATTTT. This codes for CATSPERGTATDTQYF.

V is TRBV7-9 and J is TRBJ1-4; TRBD1 matches at 7 bases. Trimming at V came to 6 bases and at J to 5 bases, leaving 9 bases not matched to a gene. CDR3 length: 15 residues. Per germline, CDR1 SEHNR and CDR2 FQNEAQ (reference sequence). The CDR3 reads CASRPPGQINEKLFF. The CDR3 coding sequence is TGTGCCAGCAGACCTCCGGGACAGATAAATGAAAAACTGTTTTTT.

The chain recombines TRBV5-1 with TRBJ1-1; possibly TRBD1 for D (5 bases). Germline CDR1 is SGHRS and CDR2 is YFSETQ. The CDR3 contains 14 residues. The V and J ends lost 1 base and 6 bases respectively, with 13 bases between them. The CDR3 nucleotides are TGCGCCAGCAGCTTGAATGCTCGGGGGGCTGAAGCTTTCTTT. Protein sequence: CASSLNARGAEAFF.

The chain employs TRBV19 and TRBJ2-2; 7 bases fit TRBD1. This CDR3 spans 14 amino acids. The germline CDR1 and CDR2 sequences are LNHDA and SQIVND (reference sequence). V was pared by 0 bases and J by 5 bases, with 0 bases of the junction left unmatched. CDR3 DNA sequence: TGTGCCAGTAGTATAGAGACAGGGACCGGGGAGCTGTTTTTT. This codes for CASSIETGTGELFF.

CDR3 in amino acids: CATSEAANGNEKLFF. The CDR3 nucleotides are TGTGCCACCAGTGAAGCTGCTAACGGTAATGAAAAACTGTTTTTT. The chain combines TRBV24-1 with TRBJ1-4; D gene unclear. Looked up from germline, CDR1 is KGHDR and CDR2 is SFDVKD. The V gene lost 4 bases and the J gene lost 4 bases, with 12 bases spanning the gap. This CDR3 has 15 amino acids.